Each of the 4 T cell receptor beta chains below was sequenced from the same sample in a study of CD4 T cells in relation to SARS-CoV-2 and coronaviruses. The antigens for these receptors are not known. The unexposed donors gave CD4+ T cells in about 2010-2018, prior to COVID-19. Isolation of CD4+ T cells took place after roughly nine days in culture. The method was immunoSEQ multiplex PCR; TCRdb's version includes in-frame clones alone and lacks a portion of them. The top ten clones hold 15% to 20% of a sample with some 25,000 clones, more than 60% of them seen once. Material: CD4+ T cells from PBMCs, cultured in vitro. These receptors all stem from a human donor in good health.

V is TRBV2 and J is TRBJ2-5; 7 bases match TRBD1. Germline V gives CDR1 SNHLY, CDR2 FYNNEI. The trim removed 4 bases at V and 5 bases at J, leaving 7 bases unmatched. This CDR3 spans 14 amino acids. This CDR3 is CASSGDRVGETQYF. The CDR3 DNA sequence: TGTGCCAGCAGTGGCGACAGGGTGGGGGAGACCCAGTACTTC.

This chain links TRBV30 with TRBJ2-1, with D maybe TRBD2 (5 bases). Per germline, CDR1 GTSNPN and CDR2 SVGIG (reference sequence). V lost 2 bases and J lost 7, with 9 bases in between. CDR3 length: 12 amino acids. The CDR3 DNA sequence: TGTGCCTGGAGTCTTACGGGAAATGAGCAGTTCTTC. Translating it yields CAWSLTGNEQFF.

This chain connects TRBV6-1 to TRBJ2-2, with 10 bases that match TRBD2. This CDR3 is built from 15 residues. V lost 7 bases to trimming and J lost 5 bases; unmatched junction nucleotides: 7. From germline, CDR1 is MNHNS and CDR2 SASEGT. The CDR3 loop is CASNLSGGGTGELFF. In DNA form, the CDR3 reads TGTGCCAGCAACCTAAGCGGGGGGGGAACCGGGGAGCTGTTTTTT.

This clone was picked up one time. The chain uses TRBV9 and TRBJ2-2; 8 bases agree with TRBD2. Trimming took 2 bases from V and 2 from J; bases not matched to a gene: 14. The germline CDR1 and CDR2 sequences are SGDLS and YYNGEE. CDR3 size: 19 residues. As DNA, the CDR3 is TGTGCCAGCAGCGTGGGGGAGGGGGTAGCGGGACTCAACACCGGGGAGCTGTTTTTT. This sequence encodes CASSVGEGVAGLNTGELFF.